The rows below give T cell receptor beta chains drawn from one sample of a study of graft-versus-host responses after intestinal transplantation. These receptors' targets are unknown. Here immunoSEQ multiplex PCR was the method, and the copy in TCRdb shows in-frame clones only, minus some. The sample lists 45,000 to 60,000 clones, over 90% occurring once. Sequenced here: unstimulated CD4+ T cells sorted from spleen or lymph node cells, sampled before transplant. These receptors all come from a human donor who was the organ donor for an intestinal transplant. CDR3s include the opening cysteine and the closing phenylalanine or tryptophan. Fields, in order: V gene, J gene, D gene, clone size, CDR3 DNA, CDR3 protein. The D gene is left open where the match is weak. The size entry is marked missing in some rows and otherwise reads once, few, many or a size class.

TRBV6-5	TRBJ1-2	.	.	TGTGCCAGCAGCCGTGGGCGCGGCTATGGCTACACCTTC	CASSRGRGYGYTF
TRBV29-1	TRBJ2-1	TRBD2	once	TGCAGCGCCACCGGGACTAGCGGGGCCCTCCCCTACAATGAGCAGTTCTTC	CSATGTSGALPYNEQFF
TRBV5-4	TRBJ2-3	TRBD2	once	TGTGCCAGCAGCTGGAGCGGGACTAACACAGATACGCAGTATTTT	CASSWSGTNTDTQYF
TRBV4-1	TRBJ2-1	.	.	TGCGCCAGCAGCCATGGGGGACTCCTCGATGAGCAGTTCTTC	CASSHGGLLDEQFF
TRBV4-3	TRBJ1-4	TRBD1	.	TGCGCCAGCAGCCATAGGACAGGGGGCTCTAATGAAAAACTGTTTTTT	CASSHRTGGSNEKLFF
TRBV11-3	TRBJ2-3	TRBD2	.	TGTGCCAGCAGCTCGGACGGGGGGAGGTCAGATACGCAGTATTTT	CASSSDGGRSDTQYF
TRBV7-7	TRBJ2-7	.	.	TGTGCCAGCAGGTTACTAGGGGTCTACGAGCAGTACTTC	CASRLLGVYEQYF
TRBV7-2	TRBJ2-2	TRBD2	.	TGTGCCAGCAGCTCATGGACTAGCGGAGGTTACACCGGGGAGCTGTTTTTT	CASSSWTSGGYTGELFF
TRBV27	TRBJ1-6	.	.	TGTGCCAGCAGTTTATCCTCGACTGTGATTGGCGCACCCCTCCACTTT	CASSLSSTVIGAPLHF
TRBV21-1	TRBJ1-1	.	.	TGTGCCAGCAGACCCAATGTGAACACTGAAGCTTTCTTT	CASRPNVNTEAFF
TRBV28	TRBJ2-5	TRBD1	.	TGTGCCAGCAGTCCCCAGGGGGCGACTTGGGAGACCCAGTACTTC	CASSPQGATWETQYF
TRBV6-6	TRBJ2-3	.	.	TGTGCCAGCAGTTACTCAATGAGGGGAGCAGATACGCAGTATTTT	CASSYSMRGADTQYF
TRBV28	TRBJ2-1	TRBD1	.	TGTGCCAGCACTATCAGGGGACAGGGTAATGAGCAGTTCTTC	CASTIRGQGNEQFF
TRBV5-1	TRBJ2-7	.	.	TGCGCCAGCAGCTTGGTTGCGGGCACTCTGAGCTCCTACGAGCAGTACTTC	CASSLVAGTLSSYEQYF
TRBV6-1	TRBJ1-1	.	.	TGTGCCAGCCGATGGGGGCTGAACACTGAAGCTTTCTTT	CASRWGLNTEAFF
TRBV9	TRBJ2-3	.	.	TGTGCCAGCAGCGTAGTAGGGAACACAGATACGCAGTATTTT	CASSVVGNTDTQYF
TRBV4-3	TRBJ2-1	TRBD2	.	TGCGCCAGCAGCCAAAGTAGGGTGGGACTAGCGGGAGACGTAGGATACAATGAGCAGTTCTTC	CASSQSRVGLAGDVGYNEQFF
TRBV4-2	TRBJ2-1	TRBD2	.	TGTGCCAGCAGCCCCGGGCTAGCGGGAGACAATGAGCAGTTCTTC	CASSPGLAGDNEQFF
TRBV19	TRBJ1-2	.	.	TGTGCCAGTAGTATAGATCGGGACTATGGCTACACCTTC	CASSIDRDYGYTF
TRBV30	TRBJ2-2	.	.	TGTCCCCCCCCTAGCAGCCACACCGGGGAGCTGTTTTTT	CPPPSSHTGELFF
TRBV27	TRBJ2-7	.	.	TGTGCCAGCAGTTTAGAAGGGGGTTACAACGAGCAGTACTTC	CASSLEGGYNEQYF
TRBV29-1	TRBJ2-3	TRBD2	.	TGCAGCGTTGGGTCTAGCGGGAGAACAGATACGCAGTATTTT	CSVGSSGRTDTQYF
TRBV7-3	TRBJ2-7	TRBD1	.	TGTGCCAGCAGCTTAACCGGGACAGGGTTTTACGAGCAGTACTTC	CASSLTGTGFYEQYF
TRBV5-1	TRBJ2-7	.	.	TGCGCCAGCAGCTTGGCCCCGAGCGGGTACGAGCAGTACTTC	CASSLAPSGYEQYF
TRBV19	TRBJ2-7	TRBD1	.	TGTGCCAGTAGTATGGGGACAGGGACGTACGAGCAGTACTTC	CASSMGTGTYEQYF
TRBV4-2	TRBJ1-5	.	.	TGTGCCAGCAGCCTAGAGGTGGCCTGGCCCCAGCATTTT	CASSLEVAWPQHF
TRBV9	TRBJ2-7	.	.	TGTGCCAGCAGTCGCGGGGAGGGACATTCCTCCTACGAGCAGTACTTC	CASSRGEGHSSYEQYF
TRBV4-3	TRBJ1-2	.	.	TGCGCCAGCAGCCAAGATCAGGGAGTTGGCTATGGCTACACCTTC	CASSQDQGVGYGYTF
TRBV7-2	TRBJ1-2	.	.	TGTGCCAGCAGCCCCCGCTTTAATGGCTACACCTTC	CASSPRFNGYTF
TRBV7-8	TRBJ2-1	TRBD1	.	TGTGCCAGCAGCTTAATAAGACGGCAGGGGGTAACCTACAATGAGCAGTTCTTC	CASSLIRRQGVTYNEQFF
TRBV4-3	TRBJ2-7	.	.	TGCGCCAGCAGCCAAGAGGGGTGGGCGGAGCAGTACTTC	CASSQEGWAEQYF
TRBV19	TRBJ1-3	.	.	TGTGCCAGTAGTAACAAGTGGCGTTCTGGAAACACCATATATTTT	CASSNKWRSGNTIYF